This T cell receptor (beta chain) was observed in a study of cytomegalovirus exposure and HLA in healthy donors. As for the study in general: Earlier results showed 90 million to 120 million unique TCR beta sequences derived from approximately 170 million T cells.

In the PCR, 60 Vbeta and 13 Jbeta primers were used. Profiling relied on immunoSEQ multiplex PCR, and the TCRdb table lists in-frame clones only, not all of them. Among approximately 110,000 clones listed, 81% were seen once. Germline V gene data show CDR1 as MNHEY and CDR2 as SMNVEV (reference sequence). V lost 3 bases and J lost 4, with 16 bases in between. The CDR3 is 16 amino acids. Regarding the study as a whole: In a later analysis, parvovirus B19, influenza, CMV and Epstein-Barr virus appeared linked to several top co-occurrence clusters. When analyzed later, a missense DCLRE1C variant was found to be linked to TCR beta V- and J-gene trimming. Fewer N-insertions (relative to the approximately 700-donor mean) were reportedly seen in an Asian-associated ancestry cluster in a later analysis.

Concerning this clone: The antigen is not known.

This sequence originates from a woman in her twenties or thirties in good health and CMV-seronegative. Material for sequencing was PBMCs. The J gene is TRBJ2-1, the V gene TRBV27; D is unresolved. Written as DNA, the CDR3 is TGTGCCAGCAGTTTCGGAGCTAGTGGCGCATACAATGAGCAGTTCTTC. This translates into CASSFGASGAYNEQFF.